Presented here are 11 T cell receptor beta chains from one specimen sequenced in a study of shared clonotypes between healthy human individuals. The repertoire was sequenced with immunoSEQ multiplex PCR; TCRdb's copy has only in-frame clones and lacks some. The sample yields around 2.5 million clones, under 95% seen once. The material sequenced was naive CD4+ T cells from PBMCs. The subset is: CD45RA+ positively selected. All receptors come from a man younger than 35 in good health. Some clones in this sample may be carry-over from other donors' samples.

The CDR3 DNA sequence: TGTGCCAGCAGTGGGACTAGCGGGAGGTTGACCGGGGAGCTGTTTTTT. The encoded protein is CASSGTSGRLTGELFF. J is TRBJ2-2 and V is TRBV2; 14 bases agree with TRBD2. The CDR3 runs to 16 residues. Germline assignment: CDR1 SNHLY and CDR2 FYNNEI. V gave up 4 bases and J gave up 5 bases; unmatched junction bases: 3. The full variable domain, completed using reference TRBV2 and TRBJ2-2, is EPEVTQTPSHQVTQMGQEVILRCVPISNHLYFYWYRQILGQKVEFLVSFYNNEISEKSEIFDDQFSVERPDGSNFTLKIRSTKLEDSAMYFCASSGTSGRLTGELFFGEGSRLTVL.

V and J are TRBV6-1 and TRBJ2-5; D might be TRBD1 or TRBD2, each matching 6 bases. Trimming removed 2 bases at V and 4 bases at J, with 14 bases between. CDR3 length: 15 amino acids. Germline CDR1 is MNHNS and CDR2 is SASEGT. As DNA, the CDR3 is TGTGCCAGCAGTGAAATGTTGGGGGGCAGAGAGACCCAGTACTTC. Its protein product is CASSEMLGGRETQYF.

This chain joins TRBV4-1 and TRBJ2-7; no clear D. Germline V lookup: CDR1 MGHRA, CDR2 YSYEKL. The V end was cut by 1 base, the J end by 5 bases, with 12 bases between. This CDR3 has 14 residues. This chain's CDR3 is CASSQGVGLDEQYF. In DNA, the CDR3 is TGCGCCAGCAGCCAAGGTGTAGGGTTGGACGAGCAGTACTTC.

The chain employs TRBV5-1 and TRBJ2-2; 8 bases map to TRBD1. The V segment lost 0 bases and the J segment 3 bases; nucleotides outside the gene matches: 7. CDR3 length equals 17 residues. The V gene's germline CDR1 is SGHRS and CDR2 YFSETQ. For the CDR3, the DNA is TGCGCCAGCAGCTTGGCGCCAGGGGGCTCGTACACCGGGGAGCTGTTTTTT. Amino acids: CASSLAPGGSYTGELFF. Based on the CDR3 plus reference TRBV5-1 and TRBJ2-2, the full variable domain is KAGVTQTPRYLIKTRGQQVTLSCSPISGHRSVSWYQQTPGQGLQFLFEYFSETQRNKGNFPGRFSGRQFSNSRSEMNVSTLELGDSALYLCASSLAPGGSYTGELFFGEGSRLTVL.

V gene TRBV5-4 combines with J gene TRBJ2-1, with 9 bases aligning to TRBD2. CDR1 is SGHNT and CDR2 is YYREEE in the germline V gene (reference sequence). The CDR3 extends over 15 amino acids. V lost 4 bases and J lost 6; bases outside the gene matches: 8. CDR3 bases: TGTGCCAGCAGCCGCAATAGCGGGAGAGGCAATGAGCAGTTCTTC. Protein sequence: CASSRNSGRGNEQFF.

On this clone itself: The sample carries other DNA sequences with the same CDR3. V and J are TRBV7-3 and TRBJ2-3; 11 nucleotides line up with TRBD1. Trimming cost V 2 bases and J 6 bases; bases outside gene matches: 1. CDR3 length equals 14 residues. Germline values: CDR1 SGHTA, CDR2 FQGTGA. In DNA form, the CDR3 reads TGTGCCAGCAGCTTAGGGACAGGGGGTGATACGCAGTATTTT. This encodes CASSLGTGGDTQYF.

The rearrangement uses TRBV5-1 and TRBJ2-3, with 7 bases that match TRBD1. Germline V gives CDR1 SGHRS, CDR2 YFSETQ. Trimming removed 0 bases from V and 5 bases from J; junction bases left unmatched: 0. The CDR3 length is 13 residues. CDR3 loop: CASSLGQGDTQYF. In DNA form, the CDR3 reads TGCGCCAGCAGCTTGGGACAGGGAGATACGCAGTATTTT.

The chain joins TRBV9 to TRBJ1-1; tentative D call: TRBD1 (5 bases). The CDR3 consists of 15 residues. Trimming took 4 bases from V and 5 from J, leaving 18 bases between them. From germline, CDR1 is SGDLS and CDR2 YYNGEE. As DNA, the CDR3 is TGTGCCAGCAGCACACCTGGTAGGGGAGAAACTGAAGCTTTCTTT. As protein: CASSTPGRGETEAFF.

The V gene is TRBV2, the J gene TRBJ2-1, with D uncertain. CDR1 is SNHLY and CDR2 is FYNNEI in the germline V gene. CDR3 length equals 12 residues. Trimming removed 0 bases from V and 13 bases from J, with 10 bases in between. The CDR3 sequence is CASSEAAASQFF. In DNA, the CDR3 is TGTGCCAGCAGTGAAGCGGCCGCGTCACAGTTCTTC.

The CDR3 region is CAIGSRTTYEQYF. The CDR3 region has the DNA TGTGCCATCGGGTCCAGGACTACCTACGAGCAGTACTTC. This rearrangement joins TRBV10-3 to TRBJ2-7; D possibly corresponds to TRBD2 (6 bases). Trimming cost V 8 bases and J 2 bases, with 13 bases left between them. Per germline, CDR1 ENHRY and CDR2 SYGVKD. The CDR3 spans 13 residues.

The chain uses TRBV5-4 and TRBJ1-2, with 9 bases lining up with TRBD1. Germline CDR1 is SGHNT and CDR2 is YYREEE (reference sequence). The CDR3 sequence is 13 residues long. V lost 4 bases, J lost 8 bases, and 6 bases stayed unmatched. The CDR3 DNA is TGTGCCAGCAGCCGCGGACAGGGGCAGGGCTACACCTTC. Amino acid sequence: CASSRGQGQGYTF.